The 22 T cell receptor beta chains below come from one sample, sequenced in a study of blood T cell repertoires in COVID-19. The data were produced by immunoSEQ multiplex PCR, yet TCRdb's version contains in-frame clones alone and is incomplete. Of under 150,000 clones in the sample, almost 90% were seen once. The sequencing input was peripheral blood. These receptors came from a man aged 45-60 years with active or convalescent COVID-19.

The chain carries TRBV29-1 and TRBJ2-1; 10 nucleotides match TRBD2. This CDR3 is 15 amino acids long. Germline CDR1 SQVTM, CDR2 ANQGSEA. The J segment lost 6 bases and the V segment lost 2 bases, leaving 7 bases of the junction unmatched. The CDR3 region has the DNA TGCAGCGTTGAACCTAGCGGGAGAGGGTTCAATGAGCAGTTCTTC. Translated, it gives CSVEPSGRGFNEQFF.

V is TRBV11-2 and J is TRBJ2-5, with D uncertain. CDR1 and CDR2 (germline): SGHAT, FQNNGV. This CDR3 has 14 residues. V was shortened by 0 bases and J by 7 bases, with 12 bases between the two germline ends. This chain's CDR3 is CASSLEHSRATQYF. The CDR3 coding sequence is TGTGCCAGCAGCTTAGAACATAGCCGAGCGACCCAGTACTTC.

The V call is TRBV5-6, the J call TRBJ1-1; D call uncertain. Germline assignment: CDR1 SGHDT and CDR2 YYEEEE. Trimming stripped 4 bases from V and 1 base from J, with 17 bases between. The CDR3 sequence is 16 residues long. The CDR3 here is CASSPTTGVPNTEAFF. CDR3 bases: TGTGCCAGCAGCCCCACTACTGGAGTTCCGAACACTGAAGCTTTCTTT.

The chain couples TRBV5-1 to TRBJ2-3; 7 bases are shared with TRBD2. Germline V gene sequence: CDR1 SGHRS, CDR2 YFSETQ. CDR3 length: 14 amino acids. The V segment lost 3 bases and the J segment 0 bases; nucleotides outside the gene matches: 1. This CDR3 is CASSSSGSTDTQYF. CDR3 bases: TGCGCCAGCAGCTCTAGCGGTAGCACAGATACGCAGTATTTT.

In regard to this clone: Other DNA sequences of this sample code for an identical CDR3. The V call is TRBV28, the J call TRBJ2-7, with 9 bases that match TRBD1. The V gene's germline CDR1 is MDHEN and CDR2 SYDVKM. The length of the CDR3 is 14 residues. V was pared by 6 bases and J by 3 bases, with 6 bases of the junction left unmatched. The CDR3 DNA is TGTGCCAGCAGCTTGGGACAGGGAGGCTACGAGCAGTACTTC. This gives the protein CASSLGQGGYEQYF.

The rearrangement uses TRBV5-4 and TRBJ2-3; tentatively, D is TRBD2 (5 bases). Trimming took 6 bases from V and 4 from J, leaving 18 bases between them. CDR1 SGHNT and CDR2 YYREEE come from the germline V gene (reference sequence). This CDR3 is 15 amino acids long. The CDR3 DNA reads TGTGCCAGCAATCCGTCCCCCCAGAGGGCAGATACGCAGTATTTT. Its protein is CASNPSPQRADTQYF.

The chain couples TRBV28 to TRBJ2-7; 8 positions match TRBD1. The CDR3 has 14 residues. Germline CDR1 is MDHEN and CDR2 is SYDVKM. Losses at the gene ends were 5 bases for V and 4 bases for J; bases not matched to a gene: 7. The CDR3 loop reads CASSLTGDLYEQYF. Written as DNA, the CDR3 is TGTGCCAGCAGTCTGACAGGGGATTTGTACGAGCAGTACTTC.

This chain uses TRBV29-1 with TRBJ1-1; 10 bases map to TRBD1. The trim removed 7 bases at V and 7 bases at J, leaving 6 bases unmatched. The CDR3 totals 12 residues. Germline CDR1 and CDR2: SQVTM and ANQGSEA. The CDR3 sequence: CSGGTGDYEAFF. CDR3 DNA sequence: TGCAGCGGTGGGACAGGGGATTATGAAGCTTTCTTT.

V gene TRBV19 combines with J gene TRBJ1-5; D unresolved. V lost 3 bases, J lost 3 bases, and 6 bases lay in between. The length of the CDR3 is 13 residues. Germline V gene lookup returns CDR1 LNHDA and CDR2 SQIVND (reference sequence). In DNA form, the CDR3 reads TGTGCCAGTAGTATGCGGAACAATCAGCCCCAGCATTTT. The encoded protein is CASSMRNNQPQHF.

CDR3 loop: CASSLGTGYIYGYTF. The CDR3 nucleotides are TGTGCCAGCAGCTTAGGGACAGGGTATATCTATGGCTACACCTTC. This chain links TRBV11-2 with TRBJ1-2, with 8 bases lining up with TRBD1. V lost 1 base, J lost 4 bases, and 5 bases stayed unmatched. Germline V gene sequence: CDR1 SGHAT, CDR2 FQNNGV. The CDR3 runs 15 residues.

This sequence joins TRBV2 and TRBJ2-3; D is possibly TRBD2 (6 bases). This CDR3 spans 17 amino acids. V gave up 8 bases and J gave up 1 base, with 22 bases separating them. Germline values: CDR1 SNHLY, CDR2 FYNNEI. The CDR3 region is CASRRWVSGGGTDTQYF. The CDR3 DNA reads TGTGCCAGCCGTCGCTGGGTGAGCGGAGGGGGCACAGATACGCAGTATTTT.

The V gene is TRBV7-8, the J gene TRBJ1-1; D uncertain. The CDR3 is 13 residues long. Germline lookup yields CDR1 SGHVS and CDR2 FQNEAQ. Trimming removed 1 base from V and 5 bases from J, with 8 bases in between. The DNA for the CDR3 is TGTGCCAGCAGCTTAGAAATCGGTACTGAAGCTTTCTTT. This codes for CASSLEIGTEAFF.

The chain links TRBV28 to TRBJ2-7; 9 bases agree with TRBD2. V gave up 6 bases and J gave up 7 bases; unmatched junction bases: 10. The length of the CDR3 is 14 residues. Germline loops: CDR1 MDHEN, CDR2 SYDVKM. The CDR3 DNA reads TGTGCCAGCAGCGTAGCTAGCGGGATTGGGGAGCAGTACTTC. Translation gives CASSVASGIGEQYF.

The DNA for the CDR3 is TGTGCCAGCAGTGTAGGAGGGAGCGGCCATGAGCAGTTCTTC. Its translation: CASSVGGSGHEQFF. The chain joins TRBV2 to TRBJ2-1; D may be TRBD2 (6 bases). CDR3 length equals 14 residues. Per germline, CDR1 SNHLY and CDR2 FYNNEI. Trimming cost V 4 bases and J 8 bases, with 15 bases left between them. The variable domain in full, with the rest retrieved from reference TRBV2 and TRBJ2-1, is EPEVTQTPSHQVTQMGQEVILRCVPISNHLYFYWYRQILGQKVEFLVSFYNNEISEKSEIFDDQFSVERPDGSNFTLKIRSTKLEDSAMYFCASSVGGSGHEQFFGPGTRLTVL.

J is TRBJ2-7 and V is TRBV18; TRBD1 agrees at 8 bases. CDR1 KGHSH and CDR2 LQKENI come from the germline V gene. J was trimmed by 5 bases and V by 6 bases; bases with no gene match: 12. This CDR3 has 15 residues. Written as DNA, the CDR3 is TGTGCCAGCTCGCCAGGACAGGGTGGATGGAACGAGCAGTACTTC. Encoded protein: CASSPGQGGWNEQYF.

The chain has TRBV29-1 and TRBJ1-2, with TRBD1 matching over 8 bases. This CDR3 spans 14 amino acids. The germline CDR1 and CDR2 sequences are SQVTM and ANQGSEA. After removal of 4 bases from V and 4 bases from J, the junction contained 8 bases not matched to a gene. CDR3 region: CSVGQGADSYGYTF. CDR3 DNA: TGCAGCGTTGGGCAGGGGGCCGATTCCTATGGCTACACCTTC.

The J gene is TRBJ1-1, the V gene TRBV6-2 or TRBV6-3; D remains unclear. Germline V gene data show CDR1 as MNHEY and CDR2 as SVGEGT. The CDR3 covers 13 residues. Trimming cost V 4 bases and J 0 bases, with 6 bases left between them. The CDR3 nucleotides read TGTGCCAGCAGTTTTACAGTGAACACTGAAGCTTTCTTT. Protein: CASSFTVNTEAFF.

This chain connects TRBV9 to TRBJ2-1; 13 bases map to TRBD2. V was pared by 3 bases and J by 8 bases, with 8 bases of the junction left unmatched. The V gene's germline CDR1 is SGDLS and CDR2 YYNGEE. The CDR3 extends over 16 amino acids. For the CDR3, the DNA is TGTGCCAGCAGCGCCGATACTAGCGGGAGGGCTTATGAGCAGTTCTTC. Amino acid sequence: CASSADTSGRAYEQFF.

CDR3 residues: CAWIHPGCPQAPQHF. In DNA, the CDR3 is TGTGCCTGGATCCACCCAGGTTGTCCCCAGGCGCCCCAGCATTTT. V usage is TRBV30 and J usage is TRBJ1-5, with D hard to call. Germline V gene sequence: CDR1 GTSNPN, CDR2 SVGIG (reference sequence). V was pared by 4 bases and J by 9 bases, with 22 bases between. The CDR3 length is 15 residues.

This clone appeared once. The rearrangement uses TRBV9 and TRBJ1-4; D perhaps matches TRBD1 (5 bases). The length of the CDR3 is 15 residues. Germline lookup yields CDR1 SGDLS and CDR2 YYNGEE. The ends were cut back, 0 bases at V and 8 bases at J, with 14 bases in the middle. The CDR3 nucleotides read TGTGCCAGCAGCGTAGCTGTAGGGGTTTCGGAAAAACTGTTTTTT. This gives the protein CASSVAVGVSEKLFF.

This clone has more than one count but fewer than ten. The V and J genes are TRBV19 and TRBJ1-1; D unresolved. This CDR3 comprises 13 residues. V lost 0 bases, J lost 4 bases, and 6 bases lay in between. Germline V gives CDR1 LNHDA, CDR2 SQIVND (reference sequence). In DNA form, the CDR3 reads TGTGCCAGTAGTATAGAGGGAGGCACTGAAGCTTTCTTT. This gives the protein CASSIEGGTEAFF.

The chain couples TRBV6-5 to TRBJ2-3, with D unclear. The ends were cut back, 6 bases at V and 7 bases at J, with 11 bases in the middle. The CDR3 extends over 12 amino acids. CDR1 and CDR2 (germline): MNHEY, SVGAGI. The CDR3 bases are TGTGCCAGCAGAGAGCGAAAGAATACGCAGTATTTT. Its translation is CASRERKNTQYF.